Listed below are T cell receptor beta chains from one sample, sequenced in a study of cytomegalovirus exposure and HLA in healthy donors. Libraries were prepared by immunoSEQ multiplex PCR; TCRdb keeps only in-frame clonotypes and omits some of them. The profile covers about 130,000 clones, with approximately 83% appearing a single time and 1% to 1.5% taken by the ten largest. The sample comprised PBMCs. Receptors were obtained from a girl between 2 and 10 years old in good health and CMV-seronegative. The CDR3 runs from the conserved cysteine through the conserved F or W. A D gene is named only where the DNA matches it firmly. Expanded clones get a size class; other rows say once, few or many, or leave the size out.

d_gene	j_gene	abundance	v_gene	CDR3aa	CDR3nt
TRBD2	TRBJ2-1	NA	TRBV11-2	CASSYSGSSYNEQFF	TGTGCCAGCAGCTACAGCGGGAGCTCCTACAATGAGCAGTTCTTC
NA	TRBJ2-2	NA	TRBV4-2	CASSHLLEPFTGELFF	TGTGCCAGCAGCCACTTACTAGAGCCGTTCACCGGGGAGCTGTTTTTT
TRBD1	TRBJ1-1	NA	TRBV7-3	CASSLRTGSTEAFF	TGTGCCAGCAGCCTCCGGACAGGGAGCACTGAAGCTTTCTTT
TRBD1	TRBJ1-2	NA	TRBV4-1	CASSQVYGQGSGYTF	TGCGCCAGCAGCCAAGTTTACGGACAGGGTAGCGGCTACACCTTC
TRBD1	TRBJ2-7	NA	TRBV28	CASSLAGTGGRYEQYF	TGTGCCAGCAGTTTAGCCGGGACAGGGGGAAGATACGAGCAGTACTTC
TRBD1	TRBJ1-4	few	TRBV5-1	CASSRDGTEGEKLFF	TGCGCCAGCAGCCGAGACGGGACAGAGGGAGAAAAACTGTTTTTT
TRBD2	TRBJ2-3	NA	TRBV28	CASSPRLAPLSTDTQYF	TGTGCCAGCAGCCCCCGACTAGCGCCACTTAGCACAGATACGCAGTATTTT
NA	TRBJ1-5	NA	TRBV6-1	CASEVTALHQPQHF	TGTGCCAGCGAGGTCACGGCCCTCCATCAGCCCCAGCATTTT
TRBD2	TRBJ2-5	few	TRBV10-3	CAISAAGGAQETQYF	TGTGCCATCAGTGCCGCGGGGGGGGCGCAAGAGACCCAGTACTTC
NA	TRBJ1-5	NA	TRBV6-1	CASSGQVSNQPQHF	TGTGCCAGCAGTGGACAGGTGTCCAATCAGCCCCAGCATTTT
TRBD1	TRBJ2-7	NA	TRBV7-9	CASSLGGTVGEQYF	TGTGCCAGCAGCTTAGGGGGGACAGTGGGGGAGCAGTACTTC
TRBD1	TRBJ2-7	NA	TRBV29-1	CSTRDRGDEQYF	TGCAGCACCCGGGACAGGGGCGACGAGCAGTACTTC
NA	TRBJ1-1	few	TRBV27	CASRAIDSMNTEAFF	TGTGCCAGCAGAGCTATCGACAGTATGAACACTGAAGCTTTCTTT
TRBD2	TRBJ2-5	NA	TRBV5-5	CASSSGLAGLQETQYF	TGTGCCAGCAGCTCCGGACTAGCGGGCCTCCAAGAGACCCAGTACTTC
NA	TRBJ2-1	NA	TRBV30	CAWNPGGAYNEQFF	TGTGCCTGGAACCCCGGCGGGGCCTACAATGAGCAGTTCTTC